A single sample is the source of the 28 T cell receptor beta chains below, sequenced in a study of T cells in Graves' hyperthyroidism and ophthalmopathy (dated by TCRdb to between 2018 and 2021). Libraries were constructed by multiplex PCR. TCRdb lists the instrument as Illumina HiSeq 2000. Amplification of TCR beta CDR3 regions was carried out from RNA transcripts. The TCR CDR3 was subjected to a first round of RT-PCR using the HTBI primer set and the Qiagen OneStep RT-PCR kit. TCRdb's own reprocessing of the public reads used fastp at Q25 and MiXCR and kept productive beta chains. Each entry is one CDR3 protein sequence, shown with its most common DNA and genes. Within this sample are 350,000 to 450,000 distinct CDR3 sequences, with approximately 18% of them counted one time only. The ten largest clones capture approximately 35% of the sample. The sample was blood. The source of these receptors is a woman in her twenties or thirties with Graves' hyperthyroidism that later progressed to Graves' ophthalmopathy.

This clonotype occurred once. The gene calls are TRBV11-2 and TRBJ2-5; D possibly matches TRBD1 or TRBD2 (6 bases each). V was clipped by 5 bases and J by 2 bases, with 15 bases between them. CDR1 is SGHAT and CDR2 is FQNNGV in the germline V gene. The CDR3 consists of 15 residues. The CDR3 spells CASSPGEARQETQYF. The CDR3 DNA reads TGTGCCAGCAGCCCAGGGGAGGCCCGTCAAGAGACCCAGTACTTC.

The CDR3 coding sequence is TGTGCCAGTAGTATTCCGGGACACTTAAATTCACCCCTCCACTTT. Protein: CASSIPGHLNSPLHF. The chain has TRBV19 and TRBJ1-6, with a possible D match to TRBD1 (6 bases). CDR3 length: 15 residues. CDR1 LNHDA and CDR2 SQIVND come from the germline V gene (reference sequence). V was pared by 3 bases and J by 7 bases, with 13 bases between.

J is TRBJ1-4 and V is TRBV6-1; D possibly corresponds to TRBD1 (6 bases). This CDR3 has 15 amino acids. Germline assignment: CDR1 MNHNS and CDR2 SASEGT. V lost 7 bases and J 8 bases, leaving 20 bases between the germline ends. Written as DNA, the CDR3 is TGTGCCAGCAACGACAGGCCGTCCCCGGAAGAAAAACTGTTTTTT. Residues: CASNDRPSPEEKLFF.

This chain's CDR3 is CASSIRGRAFLSYNEQFF. Written as DNA, the CDR3 is TGTGCCAGTAGTATACGCGGGAGGGCTTTCCTCTCCTACAATGAGCAGTTCTTC. The genes are TRBV19 and TRBJ2-1; the match to TRBD2 covers 9 bases. Looked up from germline, CDR1 is LNHDA and CDR2 is SQIVND (reference sequence). The ends lost 2 bases at V and 0 bases at J; junction bases unmatched: 8. There are 18 residues in the CDR3.

This clonotype was recorded at least ten times. The rearrangement uses TRBV28 and TRBJ2-1; TRBD2 agrees at 10 bases. This CDR3 region has 14 residues. Germline values: CDR1 MDHEN, CDR2 SYDVKM. V was pared by 11 bases and J by 5 bases, with 9 bases of the junction left unmatched. Here the CDR3 DNA reads TGTGCCGGGATGAGCGGGGGGGCCAACAATGAGCAGTTCTTC. Protein sequence: CAGMSGGANNEQFF.

Many counts were recorded for this clonotype. The chain joins TRBV11-2 to TRBJ2-3; TRBD2 matches at 12 bases. Trimming took 6 bases from V and 4 from J; bases not matched to a gene: 8. CDR3 size: 16 residues. The germline gives CDR1 SGHAT, CDR2 FQNNGV. CDR3 in DNA: TGTGCCAGCAGTCAGACTAGCGGGAGAGGTTCAGATACGCAGTATTTT. Its protein product is CASSQTSGRGSDTQYF.

The chain recombines TRBV7-6 with TRBJ2-3; either TRBD1 or TRBD2 may supply D (6 bases each). Germline-derived CDR1 and CDR2 are SGHVS and FNYEAQ. The CDR3 is 15 amino acids. The V gene lost 3 bases and the J gene lost 2 bases, with 12 bases spanning the gap. The CDR3, as DNA: TGTGCCAGCAGCTTTACGGGGGCCTCCACAGATACGCAGTATTTT. Protein sequence: CASSFTGASTDTQYF.

The chain has TRBV7-9 and TRBJ2-2; possible D gene TRBD1, 6 bases. The CDR3 sequence is 19 residues long. CDR1 SEHNR and CDR2 FQNEAQ come from the germline V gene (reference sequence). Trimming removed 3 bases at V and 5 bases at J, with 25 bases between. This CDR3 reads CASSLRTYRDPGPTGELFF. CDR3 DNA: TGTGCCAGCAGCTTGCGGACGTACAGGGATCCCGGCCCGACCGGGGAGCTGTTTTTT.

This clonotype was seen more than once but under ten times. The chain recombines TRBV6-2 or TRBV6-3 with TRBJ2-1, with 8 bases that match TRBD2. The CDR3 runs to 12 residues. CDR1 is MNHEY, CDR2 SVGEGT, per germline. The V segment lost 8 bases and the J segment 10 bases; nucleotides outside the gene matches: 7. CDR3 in DNA: TGTGCCAGCTCCGGGGGGGCCTGGGAGCAGTTCTTC. As protein: CASSGGAWEQFF.

This clonotype was observed at least ten times. The gene calls are TRBV18 and TRBJ2-5; D gene uncertain. CDR1 and CDR2 from the germline V gene are KGHSH and LQKENI. The CDR3 has 15 residues. The V gene lost 3 bases and the J gene lost 5 bases, with 16 bases spanning the gap. The CDR3 sequence: CASSPSQPSGETQYF. CDR3 nucleotides: TGTGCCAGCTCACCGTCACAGCCCAGTGGGGAGACCCAGTACTTC. Full variable domain (remainder filled in from reference TRBV18 and TRBJ2-5): NAGVMQNPRHLVRRRGQEARLRCSPMKGHSHVYWYRQLPEEGLKFMVYLQKENIIDESGMPKERFSAEFPKEGPSILRIQQVVRGDSAAYFCASSPSQPSGETQYFGPGTRLLVL.

The rearrangement joins TRBV5-5 to TRBJ2-1; D is possibly TRBD1 (6 bases). Per the germline V gene, CDR1 is SGHKS and CDR2 is YYEKEE (reference sequence). The CDR3 runs to 15 residues. Deletions cut 4 bases from V and 2 bases from J, with 13 bases between. Here the CDR3 DNA reads TGTGCCAGCAGCCCGCACAGGGACCCCTACAATGAGCAGTTCTTC. Translation: CASSPHRDPYNEQFF.

This clonotype was counted between two and nine times. This chain uses TRBV28 with TRBJ2-7; D is undetermined. This CDR3 comprises 13 residues. The germline gives CDR1 MDHEN, CDR2 SYDVKM. CDR3 nucleotide sequence: TGTCAAACCGCAGATACGGAGACCTACGAGCAGTACTTC. Encoded protein: CQTADTETYEQYF.

This clonotype has a handful of counts. The rearrangement uses TRBV7-6 and TRBJ2-1; 7 bases are a match to TRBD2. The CDR3 extends over 15 amino acids. Germline values: CDR1 SGHVS, CDR2 FNYEAQ. Trimming took 2 bases from V and 10 from J; bases not matched to a gene: 11. The CDR3 here is CASSLSQRGGREQFF. Written as DNA, the CDR3 is TGTGCCAGCAGCTTATCCCAGCGGGGAGGGAGAGAGCAGTTCTTC.

This clonotype occurred a few times. This chain links TRBV19 with TRBJ1-5, with unresolved D. Germline V gives CDR1 LNHDA, CDR2 SQIVND (reference sequence). This CDR3 is built from 16 residues. Deletions cut 3 bases from V and 6 bases from J, with 18 bases between. The CDR3 sequence is CASSISDFSAGQPQHF. DNA of the CDR3: TGTGCCAGTAGTATTTCGGACTTTAGCGCAGGTCAGCCCCAGCATTTT.

The sample holds many counts of this clonotype. This chain connects TRBV28 to TRBJ2-5; 10 bases fit TRBD1. The trim removed 9 bases at V and 5 bases at J, leaving 6 bases unmatched. CDR3 length: 13 residues. Germline CDR1 and CDR2: MDHEN and SYDVKM. The CDR3 spells CASETGGSETQYF. The CDR3 DNA reads as TGTGCCAGTGAGACAGGGGGCAGCGAGACCCAGTACTTC.

The chain recombines TRBV25-1 with TRBJ1-6; tentatively, D is TRBD1 (6 bases). The CDR3 extends over 15 amino acids. The ends were cut back, 6 bases at V and 9 bases at J, with 18 bases in the middle. Germline CDR1 reads MGHDK; CDR2 reads SYGVNS. CDR3 DNA sequence: TGTGCCAGCAGACGCAGGGGACATAGTGGTTCACCCCTCCACTTT. This gives the protein CASRRRGHSGSPLHF.

This clonotype was found many times. The V call is TRBV20-1, the J call TRBJ1-2, with 9 bases matching TRBD1. Germline V gene lookup returns CDR1 DFQATT and CDR2 SNEGSKA (reference sequence). J was trimmed by 0 bases and V by 5 bases; bases with no gene match: 7. This CDR3 comprises 15 residues. The CDR3 reads CSASGTGPSNYGYTF. The CDR3, as DNA: TGCAGTGCTTCCGGGACAGGGCCTTCTAACTATGGCTACACCTTC.

This clonotype was picked up many times. The V and J genes are TRBV6-1 and TRBJ1-1, with 7 bases fitting TRBD1. Unmatched junction bases numbered 9, after V lost 5 bases and J lost 6 bases. Germline V CDR1 and CDR2: MNHNS, SASEGT. The CDR3 length is 14 residues. Written as DNA, the CDR3 is TGTGCCAGCAGTCCTCGAGAGGGGGCGGCTGAAGCTTTCTTT. Protein: CASSPREGAAEAFF.

This chain uses TRBV10-2 with TRBJ1-1; D is unclear. Germline-derived CDR1 and CDR2 are WSHSY and SAAADI. Trimming removed 3 bases at V and 6 bases at J, with 11 bases between. This CDR3 comprises 13 residues. The CDR3 bases are TGCGCCAGCAGTGAAGCCGTTCGGGCTGAAGCTTTCTTT. Protein sequence: CASSEAVRAEAFF.

This clonotype was seen ten or more times. This rearrangement joins TRBV27 to TRBJ1-1; D gene ambiguous. This CDR3 has 15 residues. Trimming removed 3 bases at V and 4 bases at J, with 15 bases between. Germline CDR1 reads MNHEY; CDR2 reads SMNVEV (reference sequence). The CDR3 coding sequence is TGTGCCAGCAGTTTGCTCAAAAACAGACTCACTGAAGCTTTCTTT. It is translated as CASSLLKNRLTEAFF.

This clonotype was observed at least ten times. The chain joins TRBV28 to TRBJ2-5; TRBD1 matches 9 bases. Germline CDR1 reads MDHEN; CDR2 reads SYDVKM. The ends lost 4 bases at V and 5 bases at J; junction bases unmatched: 17. This CDR3 is built from 18 residues. The CDR3 region is CASSSVGDREVRRETQYF. The DNA for the CDR3 is TGTGCCAGCAGTTCCGTAGGGGACAGGGAAGTACGTAGGGAGACCCAGTACTTC.

This clonotype occurred many times. The chain carries TRBV11-2 and TRBJ2-1; tentatively, D is TRBD1 (6 bases). CDR1 is SGHAT and CDR2 is FQNNGV in the germline V gene. V was cut by 6 bases and J by 7 bases, with 16 bases left in between. The CDR3 length is 14 residues. Here the CDR3 reads CASRGTRGINEQFF. The CDR3 region has the DNA TGTGCCAGCAGGGGAACGAGGGGGATTAATGAGCAGTTCTTC.

The sample holds a few counts of this clonotype. This sequence joins TRBV28 and TRBJ1-1; no firm D call. Trimming shortened V by 2 bases and J by 7 bases, and 11 bases separated the two germline ends. The germline V gene encodes CDR1 MDHEN and CDR2 SYDVKM. This CDR3 comprises 13 residues. CDR3 loop: CASSLGSADEAFF. The CDR3 DNA sequence: TGTGCCAGCAGTTTAGGGTCAGCCGATGAAGCTTTCTTT.

This clonotype was seen repeatedly, ten times or more. This rearrangement joins TRBV28 to TRBJ2-1, with 14 bases matching TRBD2. Germline CDR1 MDHEN, CDR2 SYDVKM. Trimming cost V 5 bases and J 3 bases; bases outside gene matches: 21. The length of the CDR3 is 22 residues. CDR3 sequence (DNA): TGTGCCAGCAGTAGCTTAACCATCGGGACTAGCGGGGGAAGAATAAGCTACAATGAGCAGTTCTTC. It codes for CASSSLTIGTSGGRISYNEQFF.

Many counts were recorded for this clonotype. The chain employs TRBV7-2 and TRBJ1-2, with D maybe TRBD1 (5 bases). V was cut by 0 bases and J by 5 bases, with 13 bases left in between. Germline V gives CDR1 SGHTA, CDR2 FQGNSA. The CDR3 runs 15 residues. The CDR3, as DNA: TGTGCCAGCAGCTTAGCGCACGGGCGGGGGTATGGCTACACCTTC. Residues: CASSLAHGRGYGYTF.

The V call is TRBV7-9, the J call TRBJ1-4; the D gene is possibly TRBD1 (5 bases). V gave up 5 bases and J gave up 8 bases, with 21 bases separating them. Germline V lookup: CDR1 SEHNR, CDR2 FQNEAQ (reference sequence). This CDR3 is built from 16 residues. CDR3 sequence (DNA): TGTGCCAGCAGCCGAGCACGGGACCGGCCCTGGGAAAAACTGTTTTTT. Its translation is CASSRARDRPWEKLFF. The entire variable domain, with the rest obtained from reference TRBV7-9 and TRBJ1-4, is as follows: DTGVSQNPRHKITKRGQNVTFRCDPISEHNRLYWYRQTLGQGPEFLTYFQNEAQLEKSRLLSDRFSAERPKGSFSTLEIQRTEQGDSAMYLCASSRARDRPWEKLFFGSGTQLSVL.

The CDR3 here is CASSSVVGSSYEQYF. The CDR3, as DNA: TGTGCCAGCAGTTCCGTCGTCGGTAGCTCCTACGAGCAGTACTTC. V usage is TRBV25-1 and J usage is TRBJ2-7; D not certain. The CDR3 loop spans 15 amino acids. V was shortened by 5 bases and J by 0 bases, with 14 bases between the two germline ends. The germline CDR1 and CDR2 sequences are MGHDK and SYGVNS.

This clonotype was detected many times. J is TRBJ1-1 and V is TRBV4-1; D is uncertain. V gave up 1 base and J gave up 0 bases, with 6 bases separating them. This CDR3 spans 14 amino acids. Germline CDR1 MGHRA, CDR2 YSYEKL. The DNA for the CDR3 is TGCGCCAGCAGCCAAGTCGGGTTGAACACTGAAGCTTTCTTT. Protein: CASSQVGLNTEAFF.